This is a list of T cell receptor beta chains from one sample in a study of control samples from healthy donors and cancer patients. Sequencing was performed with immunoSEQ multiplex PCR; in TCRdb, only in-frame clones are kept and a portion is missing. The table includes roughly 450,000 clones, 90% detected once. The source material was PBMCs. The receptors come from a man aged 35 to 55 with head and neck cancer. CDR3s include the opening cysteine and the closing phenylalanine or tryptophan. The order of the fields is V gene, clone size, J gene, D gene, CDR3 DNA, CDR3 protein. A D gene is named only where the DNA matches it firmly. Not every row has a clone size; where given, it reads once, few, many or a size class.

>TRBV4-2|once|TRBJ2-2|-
TGTGCCAGCAGCCAAACCCCCCCTTTTACCGGGGAGCTGTTTTTT
CASSQTPPFTGELFF
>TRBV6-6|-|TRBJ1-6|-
TGTGCCAGCAGGCCTCTGGTGGGCAGAGATAATTCACCCCTCCACTTT
CASRPLVGRDNSPLHF
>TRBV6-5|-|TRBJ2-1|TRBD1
TGTGCCACAAACCGGGACAGGACCTCCAATGAGCAGTTCTTC
CATNRDRTSNEQFF
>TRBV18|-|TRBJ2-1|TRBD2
TGTGCCAGCTCACCGACTAGCGGGAGTAACCATGAGCAGTTCTTC
CASSPTSGSNHEQFF
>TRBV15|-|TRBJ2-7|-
TGTGCCACCAAAGGGGGGGGCTCCTACGAGCAGTACTTC
CATKGGGSYEQYF
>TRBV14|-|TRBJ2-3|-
TGTGCCAGCAGCCAAGGCTGGGCAGGGGCAGCAGATACGCAGTATTTT
CASSQGWAGAADTQYF
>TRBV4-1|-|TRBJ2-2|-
TGCGCCAGCAGCCAAGATGGTCGGGGTTGGGACACCGGGGAGCTGTTTTTT
CASSQDGRGWDTGELFF
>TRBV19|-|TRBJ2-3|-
TGTGCCAGTAGTATCTCGGGACAAGGCACAGATACGCAGTATTTT
CASSISGQGTDTQYF
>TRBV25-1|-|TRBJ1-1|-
TGTGCCAGCAGTGTCGGGCAGTTGAACACTGAAGCTTTCTTT
CASSVGQLNTEAFF
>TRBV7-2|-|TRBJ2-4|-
TGTGCCAGCAGCTTAGTTGGGCACTCAAACATTCAGTACTTC
CASSLVGHSNIQYF
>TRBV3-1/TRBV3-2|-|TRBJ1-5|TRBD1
TGTGCCAGCAGCCGACAGGGAGGCCAGCCCCAGCATTTT
CASSRQGGQPQHF
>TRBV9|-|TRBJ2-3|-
TGTGCCAGCAGCGTTTTGCGGGGAGGCGGGGCGATCACAGATACGCAGTATTTT
CASSVLRGGGAITDTQYF
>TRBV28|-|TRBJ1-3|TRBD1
TGTGCCAGCAGTTTAATTCAGGGGGCGACTGGAAACACCATATATTTT
CASSLIQGATGNTIYF
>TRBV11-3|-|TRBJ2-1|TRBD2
TGTGCCAGCAGCTTAGGCCAGGGGCTAGCGGGAGGTTTTGGGAATGAGCAGTTCTTC
CASSLGQGLAGGFGNEQFF
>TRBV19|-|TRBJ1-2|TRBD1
TGTGCCAGTAGTATCGGACGACAGGGTGACTACACCTTC
CASSIGRQGDYTF
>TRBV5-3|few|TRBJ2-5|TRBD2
TGTGCCAGAAGCTTGGGAACTAGCGGGAGACCCCTGTACCAAGAGACCCAGTACTTC
CARSLGTSGRPLYQETQYF
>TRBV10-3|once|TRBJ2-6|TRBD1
TGTGCCATCAGTGAAACAGGGGCGGGCTCTGGGGCCAACGTCCTGACTTTC
CAISETGAGSGANVLTF
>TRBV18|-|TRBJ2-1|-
TGTGCCAGCTCACCTCTGGGGGGTGAGCAGTTCTTC
CASSPLGGEQFF
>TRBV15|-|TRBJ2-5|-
TGTGCCACCAGCAATCGACAGGTTAAAGAGACCCAGTACTTC
CATSNRQVKETQYF
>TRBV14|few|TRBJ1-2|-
TGTGCCAGCAGCCAAGACAGAAACTATGGCTACACCTTC
CASSQDRNYGYTF
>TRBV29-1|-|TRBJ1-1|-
TGCAGCGTGGACCGGGGAGGCACTGAAGCTTTCTTT
CSVDRGGTEAFF
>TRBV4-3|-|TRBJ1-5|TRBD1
TGCGCCAGCAGCCAAGTAGACAGGGGCAATCAGCCCCAGCATTTT
CASSQVDRGNQPQHF
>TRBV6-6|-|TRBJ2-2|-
TGTGCCAGCAGTCAACGGCCCATTACGGGCACCGGGGAGCTGTTTTTT
CASSQRPITGTGELFF
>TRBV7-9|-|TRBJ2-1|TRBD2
TGTGCCAGCAGCTTAGTGTGGGAGGGCCTCTGGAATGAGCAGTTCTTC
CASSLVWEGLWNEQFF
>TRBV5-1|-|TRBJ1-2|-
TGCGCCAGCAGCTCAGAAACGGTCCAGGGCTACACCTTC
CASSSETVQGYTF
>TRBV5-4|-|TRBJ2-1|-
TGTGCCAGCAGCTTGGCCATGGGGGGCAGGTACAATGAGCAGTTCTTC
CASSLAMGGRYNEQFF
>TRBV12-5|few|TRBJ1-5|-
TGTGCTAGTGGTTTGGTACTCGGGGATCAGCCCCAGCATTTT
CASGLVLGDQPQHF
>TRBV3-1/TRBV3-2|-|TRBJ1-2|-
TGTGCCAGCAGCCGACTCAGGGGAGGAGCCGAAAATGGCTACACCTTC
CASSRLRGGAENGYTF
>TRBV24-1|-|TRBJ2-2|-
TGTGCCACCAGTGATCTAACAACCGGGACCGAGAACACCGGGGAGCTGTTTTTT
CATSDLTTGTENTGELFF
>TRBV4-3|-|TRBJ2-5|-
TGCGCCAGCAGCCCCGACCCACATAGGGTTGAGACCCAGTACTTC
CASSPDPHRVETQYF
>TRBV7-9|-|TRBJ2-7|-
TGTGCCAGCAGCTTCTACGGGCAGGGGGGTCCCTACGAGCAGTACTTC
CASSFYGQGGPYEQYF